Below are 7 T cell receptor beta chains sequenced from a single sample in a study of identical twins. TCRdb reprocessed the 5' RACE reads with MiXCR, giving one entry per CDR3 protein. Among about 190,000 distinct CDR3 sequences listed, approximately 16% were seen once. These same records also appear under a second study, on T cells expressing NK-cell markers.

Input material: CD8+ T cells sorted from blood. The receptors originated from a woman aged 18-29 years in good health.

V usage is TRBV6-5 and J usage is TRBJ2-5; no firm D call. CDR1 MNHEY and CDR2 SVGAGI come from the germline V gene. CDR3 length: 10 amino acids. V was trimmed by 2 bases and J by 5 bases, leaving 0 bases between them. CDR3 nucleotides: TGTGCCAGCAGTTACGAGACCCAGTACTTC. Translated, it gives CASSYETQYF.

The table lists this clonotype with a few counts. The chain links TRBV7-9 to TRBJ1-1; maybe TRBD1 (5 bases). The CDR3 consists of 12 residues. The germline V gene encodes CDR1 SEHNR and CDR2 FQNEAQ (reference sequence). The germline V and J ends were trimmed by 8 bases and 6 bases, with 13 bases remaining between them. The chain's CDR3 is CASGTDGAEAFF. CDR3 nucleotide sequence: TGTGCCAGCGGGACGGACGGAGCTGAAGCTTTCTTT.

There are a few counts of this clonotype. Here the CDR3 DNA reads TGTGCCAGCCGGGGGACAGATAACTATGGCTACACCTTC. Translated: CASRGTDNYGYTF. V and J are TRBV9 and TRBJ1-2, with 7 bases identical to TRBD1. The CDR3 runs 13 residues. After removal of 7 bases from V and 1 base from J, the junction contained 4 bases not matched to a gene. Germline V gene sequence: CDR1 SGDLS, CDR2 YYNGEE.

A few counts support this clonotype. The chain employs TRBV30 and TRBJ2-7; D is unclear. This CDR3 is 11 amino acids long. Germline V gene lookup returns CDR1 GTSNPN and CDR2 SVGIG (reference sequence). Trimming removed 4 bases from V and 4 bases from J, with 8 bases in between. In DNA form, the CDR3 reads TGTGCCTGGACCCAAGGGTACGAGCAGTACTTC. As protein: CAWTQGYEQYF.

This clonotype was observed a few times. CDR3 in DNA: TGCGCCAGCAGCCCCTCCAGGGTGTACGAGCAGTACTTC. Translated, it gives CASSPSRVYEQYF. The rearrangement uses TRBV5-1 and TRBJ2-7, with D maybe TRBD1 (5 bases). The V gene lost 4 bases and the J gene lost 4 bases, with 12 bases spanning the gap. Germline CDR1 reads SGHRS; CDR2 reads YFSETQ. This CDR3 comprises 13 residues.

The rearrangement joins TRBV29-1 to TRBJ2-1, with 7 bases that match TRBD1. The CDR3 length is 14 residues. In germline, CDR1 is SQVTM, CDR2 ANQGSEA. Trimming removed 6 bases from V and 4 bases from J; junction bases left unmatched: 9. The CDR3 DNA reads TGCAGCGTACCTCTGGGGACAGCGTACAATGAGCAGTTCTTC. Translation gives CSVPLGTAYNEQFF.

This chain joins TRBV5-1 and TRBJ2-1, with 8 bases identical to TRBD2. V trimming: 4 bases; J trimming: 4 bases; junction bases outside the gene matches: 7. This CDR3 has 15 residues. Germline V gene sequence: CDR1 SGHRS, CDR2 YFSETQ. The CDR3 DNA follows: TGCGCCAGCAGCGGTCTAGCGGGCCCTTACAATGAGCAGTTCTTC. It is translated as CASSGLAGPYNEQFF.